The 13 T cell receptor beta chains presented below share a single source sample, sequenced in a study of immune heterogeneity within non-small cell lung tumors. Amplifying TCR beta CDR3 involved multiplex PCR carried out with 32 V and 13 J primers. TCRdb itself ran the multiplex PCR reads through MiXCR, one entry per CDR3 protein. The sample includes around 2,000 distinct CDR3 sequences, roughly 27% seen only once; the top ten take 13%. Bulk tumor genomic DNA, 450 to 600 ng per sample, was the template. Each primary tumor yielded several biopsies, collected far apart from one another at surgery. Curative operations were performed on patients who had untreated, newly diagnosed non-small cell lung cancer. Sequenced material: lung tumor tissue. The receptors were sampled from a woman between 45 and 60 years old with non-small cell lung cancer.

This clonotype was counted a few times. The chain uses TRBV6-6 and TRBJ1-6; no firm D call. The germline CDR1 and CDR2 sequences are MNHNY and SVGAGI (reference sequence). V dropped 0 bases and J dropped 8 bases, with 8 bases sitting between them. The CDR3 loop spans 14 amino acids. The CDR3 here is CASSYSGGDSPLHF. CDR3 DNA: TGTGCCAGCAGTTACTCGGGTGGGGATTCACCCCTCCACTTT.

The gene calls are TRBV12-3 or TRBV12-4 and TRBJ2-1, with a weak D call TRBD2 (6 bases). Trimming removed 0 bases at V and 6 bases at J, with 18 bases between. This CDR3 comprises 17 residues. CDR3: CASSLASGGGMPNEQFF. The CDR3 nucleotides read TGTGCCAGCAGTTTAGCCTCAGGAGGAGGGATGCCCAATGAGCAGTTCTTC.

The DNA of the CDR3 is TGTGCCAGCAGTCTCGACGTATCTGGAAACACCATATATTTT. Its translation is CASSLDVSGNTIYF. This chain links TRBV2 with TRBJ1-3; no firm D call. Deletions cut 5 bases from V and 1 base from J, with 9 bases between. CDR3 size: 14 residues. Germline loops: CDR1 SNHLY, CDR2 FYNNEI.

V and J are TRBV7-8 and TRBJ2-6; 7 positions match TRBD1. V gave up 3 bases and J gave up 0 bases; unmatched junction bases: 2. In germline, CDR1 is SGHVS, CDR2 FQNEAQ. The CDR3 runs to 16 residues. CDR3 bases: TGTGCCAGCAGCTTCTCAGGGGGCTCTGGGGCCAACGTCCTGACTTTC. Its translation is CASSFSGGSGANVLTF.

This clonotype is large within its sample. This chain links TRBV6-4 with TRBJ2-7; possibly TRBD2 for D (7 bases). Germline CDR1 reads MRHNA; CDR2 reads SNTAGT. This CDR3 is built from 17 residues. V shed 2 bases and J shed 5 bases, with 22 bases lying between them. The CDR3 is CASSDPVGGGGRDEQYF. The CDR3 DNA reads as TGTGCCAGCAGTGACCCCGTGGGGGGGGGGGGCCGTGACGAGCAGTACTTC.

This clonotype was detected a few times. V usage is TRBV19 and J usage is TRBJ1-1; TRBD1 aligns across 8 bases. The CDR3 runs 11 residues. V lost 7 bases and J lost 10; bases outside the gene matches: 5. CDR1 LNHDA and CDR2 SQIVND come from the germline V gene (reference sequence). CDR3 amino acids: CASTQDRAAFF. CDR3 bases: TGTGCCAGTACCCAGGACAGGGCAGCTTTCTTT.

For this clonotype: This could be a read error, since a much larger clone is one nucleotide away. The V call is TRBV27, the J call TRBJ2-7; the D gene could be TRBD1 or TRBD2 (5 bases each). The CDR3 sequence is 16 residues long. Germline CDR1 is MNHEY and CDR2 is SMNVEV (reference sequence). Deletions cut 5 bases from V and 6 bases from J, with 23 bases between. CDR3 DNA sequence: TGTGCCAGCAGTCCCCGCCTGCTTGGTGGGACCCTCGAGCAGTACTTC. Protein sequence: CASSPRLLGGTLEQYF.

The V gene is TRBV7-3, the J gene TRBJ2-1, with 9 bases aligning to TRBD2. CDR3 length: 16 residues. J gave up 5 bases and V 2 bases, and 7 bases lay outside the gene matches. Germline V gene lookup returns CDR1 SGHTA and CDR2 FQGTGA. Written as DNA, the CDR3 is TGTGCCAGCAGCTTACGTGAGCGGGGGGTTAACAATGAGCAGTTCTTC. Translated, it gives CASSLRERGVNNEQFF.

Note on this clonotype: The germline gene is not matched at one end of the junction; a read error may be the cause. V is TRBV7-9 and J is TRBJ1-2; 9 nucleotides line up with TRBD1. This CDR3 comprises 15 residues. The germline gives CDR1 SEHNR, CDR2 FQNEAQ (reference sequence). In DNA, the CDR3 is TGTGCCAGCAGGTTAGAGACAGGGGGAAGCTATGGCTACACCTTC. As protein: CASRLETGGSYGYTF.

By share of the sample, this clonotype is large. The chain has TRBV6-2 or TRBV6-3 and TRBJ2-1; a weak D match, TRBD2 (5 bases). Trimming left V 2 bases short and J 3 bases short, with 11 bases between. Per germline, CDR1 MNHEY and CDR2 SVGEGT. The CDR3 is 15 residues long. The CDR3: CASSYPQRNYNEQFF. The DNA of the CDR3 is TGTGCCAGCAGTTACCCCCAGCGGAACTACAATGAGCAGTTCTTC.

As concerns this clonotype: One end of the junction fails to match germline, which may point to a read error. The rearrangement links TRBV7-7 to TRBJ2-5; tentative D call: TRBD1 (5 bases). CDR3 length equals 15 residues. CDR1 SSHAT and CDR2 FNYEAQ come from the germline V gene (reference sequence). CDR3 bases: TGTGCTAGCAGCTTAGAATCCAGGGAAGGGGAGACCCAGTACTTC. Translating gives CASSLESREGETQYF. The variable domain in full, with the rest retrieved from reference TRBV7-7 and TRBJ2-5, is GAGVSQSPRYKVTKRGQDVTLRCDPISSHATLYWYQQALGQGPEFLTYFNYEAQPDKSGLPSDRFSAERPEGSISTLTIQRTEQRDSAMYRCASSLESREGETQYFGPGTRLLVL.

The chain employs TRBV6-2 or TRBV6-3 and TRBJ2-1; TRBD2 matches at 11 bases. Germline V gene sequence: CDR1 MNHEY, CDR2 SVGEGT. J was trimmed by 5 bases and V by 5 bases; bases with no gene match: 8. The CDR3 totals 16 residues. As DNA, the CDR3 is TGTGCCAGCAGTGACCCTAGCGGGAGGCACAACAATGAGCAGTTCTTC. Protein: CASSDPSGRHNNEQFF.

The chain combines TRBV9 with TRBJ2-7, with 10 nucleotides matching TRBD2. V gave up 0 bases and J gave up 2 bases; unmatched junction bases: 8. The V gene's germline CDR1 is SGDLS and CDR2 YYNGEE. The CDR3 consists of 17 residues. DNA of the CDR3: TGTGCCAGCAGCGTAGGGCCCCTAGCGGGGGTGACCTACGAGCAGTACTTC. Its translation is CASSVGPLAGVTYEQYF.